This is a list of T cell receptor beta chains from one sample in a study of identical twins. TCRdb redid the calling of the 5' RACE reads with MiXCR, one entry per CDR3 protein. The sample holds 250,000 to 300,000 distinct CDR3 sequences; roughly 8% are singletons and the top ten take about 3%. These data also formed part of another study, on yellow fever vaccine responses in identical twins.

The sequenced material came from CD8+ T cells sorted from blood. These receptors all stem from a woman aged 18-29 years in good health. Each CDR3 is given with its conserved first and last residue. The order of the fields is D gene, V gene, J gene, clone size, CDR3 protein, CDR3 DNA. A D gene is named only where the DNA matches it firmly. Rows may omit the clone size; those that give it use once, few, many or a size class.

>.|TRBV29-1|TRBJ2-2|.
CSVRGGRDTGELFF
TGCAGCGTTAGGGGGGGGAGAGACACCGGGGAGCTGTTTTTT
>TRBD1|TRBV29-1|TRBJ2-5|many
CSVEFLGTVQETQYF
TGCAGCGTTGAATTTTTGGGGACAGTTCAAGAGACCCAGTACTTC
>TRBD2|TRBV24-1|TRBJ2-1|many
CATSEGTSLGNEQFF
TGTGCCACCAGTGAGGGGACTAGCCTCGGCAATGAGCAGTTCTTC
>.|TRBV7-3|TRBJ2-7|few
CASSLNQGYEQYF
TGTGCCAGCAGCTTAAATCAGGGGTACGAGCAGTACTTC
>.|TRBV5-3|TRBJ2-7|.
CARGLGRVHEQYF
TGTGCCAGGGGCTTGGGAAGGGTCCACGAGCAGTACTTC
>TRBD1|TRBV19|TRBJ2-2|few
CASSIGGRGLVGELFF
TGTGCCAGTAGTATCGGAGGCAGGGGGCTCGTCGGGGAGCTGTTTTTT
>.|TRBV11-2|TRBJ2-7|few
CASSLGAGGTYEQYF
TGTGCCAGCAGCTTAGGGGCAGGGGGGACGTACGAGCAGTACTTC
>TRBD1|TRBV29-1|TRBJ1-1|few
CSGYRTGPNTEAFF
TGCAGCGGGTACAGGACAGGGCCCAACACTGAAGCTTTCTTT
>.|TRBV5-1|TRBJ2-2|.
CASERFTGELFF
TGCGCCAGCGAGAGGTTCACCGGGGAGCTGTTTTTT
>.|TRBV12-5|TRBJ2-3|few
CASGLGLAAKRDTQYF
TGTGCTAGTGGTTTGGGATTAGCGGCAAAGAGGGATACGCAGTATTTT
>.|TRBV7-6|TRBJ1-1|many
CASSLSGNTEAFF
TGTGCCAGCAGCTTAAGTGGGAACACTGAAGCTTTCTTT
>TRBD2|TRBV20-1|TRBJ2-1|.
CSAPLGGGPWNEQFF
TGCAGTGCTCCCCTTGGGGGAGGGCCTTGGAATGAGCAGTTCTTC
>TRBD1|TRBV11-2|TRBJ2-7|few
CASSPWTGDPYEQYF
TGTGCCAGCAGCCCGTGGACAGGGGATCCCTACGAGCAGTACTTC
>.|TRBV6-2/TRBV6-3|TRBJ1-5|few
CASSEGGSRNQPQHF
TGTGCCAGCAGTGAGGGCGGCAGCCGCAATCAGCCCCAGCATTTT
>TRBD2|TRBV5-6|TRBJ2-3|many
CASSDRLAGSTDTQYF
TGTGCCAGCAGCGACCGACTAGCGGGGAGCACAGATACGCAGTATTTT
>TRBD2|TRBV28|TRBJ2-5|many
CASSYRTSGQETQYF
TGTGCCAGCAGTTACCGGACTAGCGGTCAAGAGACCCAGTACTTC
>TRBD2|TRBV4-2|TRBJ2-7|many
CASSQEVGLAGYEQYF
TGTGCCAGCAGCCAAGAAGTCGGGCTAGCGGGATACGAGCAGTACTTC
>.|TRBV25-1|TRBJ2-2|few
CASSVRARNTGELFF
TGTGCCAGCAGTGTTCGGGCCAGGAACACCGGGGAGCTGTTTTTT
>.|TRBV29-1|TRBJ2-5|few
CSVEDLAGTEEETQYF
TGCAGCGTTGAAGATTTAGCAGGGACCGAGGAAGAGACCCAGTACTTC
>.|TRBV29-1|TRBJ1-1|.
CSAGNYNTEAFF
TGCAGCGCAGGGAACTATAACACTGAAGCTTTCTTT
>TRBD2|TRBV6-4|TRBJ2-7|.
CASSEALAGYNEQYF
TGTGCCAGCAGTGAAGCTCTAGCGGGCTATAACGAGCAGTACTTC
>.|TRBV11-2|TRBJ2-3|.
CASSLDPLLDTQYF
TGTGCCAGCAGCTTAGATCCCCTTCTAGATACGCAGTATTTT
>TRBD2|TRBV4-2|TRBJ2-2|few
CASSHTGGLAGLSGELFF
TGTGCCAGCAGCCACACGGGGGGACTAGCGGGATTGAGCGGGGAGCTGTTTTTT
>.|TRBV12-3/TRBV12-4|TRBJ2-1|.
CASSLVASHNEQFF
TGTGCCAGCAGTTTAGTAGCGAGTCACAATGAGCAGTTCTTC
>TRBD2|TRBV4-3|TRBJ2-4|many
CASSPDPAGGPENIQYF
TGCGCCAGCAGCCCGGACCCAGCGGGAGGGCCGGAAAACATTCAGTACTTC
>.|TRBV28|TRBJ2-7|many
CASSRGPSSYEQYF
TGTGCCAGCAGTCGCGGACCGAGCTCCTACGAGCAGTACTTC
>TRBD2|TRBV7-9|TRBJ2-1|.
CASSLGLSGGIEQFF
TGTGCCAGCAGCTTAGGGTTGAGCGGGGGCATAGAACAGTTCTTC
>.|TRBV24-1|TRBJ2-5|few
CATSDPTSRPEQETQYF
TGTGCCACCAGTGATCCCACCAGTAGACCGGAACAAGAGACCCAGTACTTC
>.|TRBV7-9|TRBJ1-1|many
CASSWGVGDTEAFF
TGTGCCAGCAGCTGGGGGGTCGGGGACACTGAAGCTTTCTTT
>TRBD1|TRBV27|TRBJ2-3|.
CASTGGIKAPTQYF
TGTGCCAGCACAGGGGGAATTAAAGCCCCCACGCAGTATTTT
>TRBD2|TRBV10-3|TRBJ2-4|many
CAISESREVIGNIQYF
TGTGCCATCAGTGAGTCGCGGGAGGTGATAGGGAACATTCAGTACTTC
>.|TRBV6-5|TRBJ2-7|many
CASSYAGATGGEQYF
TGTGCCAGCAGTTATGCAGGGGCTACCGGTGGCGAGCAGTACTTC
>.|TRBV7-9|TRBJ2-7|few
CASSFQGTYEQYF
TGTGCCAGCAGTTTCCAGGGGACCTACGAGCAGTACTTC
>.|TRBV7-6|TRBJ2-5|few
CASSRGQYQETQYF
TGTGCCAGCAGCCGTGGACAGTACCAAGAGACCCAGTACTTC
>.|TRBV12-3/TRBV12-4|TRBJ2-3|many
CASSLSGGGDTQYF
TGTGCCAGCAGTTTATCGGGGGGCGGAGATACGCAGTATTTT
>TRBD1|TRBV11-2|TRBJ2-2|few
CASSTGVGNTGELFF
TGTGCCAGCAGCACAGGGGTAGGGAACACCGGGGAGCTGTTTTTT
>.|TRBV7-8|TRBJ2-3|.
CASSLSRSSLTLIPDTQYF
TGTGCCAGCAGCTTATCTCGTTCGAGCCTGACCCTGATCCCAGATACGCAGTATTTT
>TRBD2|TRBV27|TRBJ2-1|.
CASSLSAGETYNEQFF
TGTGCCAGCAGTTTATCAGCGGGAGAAACCTACAATGAGCAGTTCTTC
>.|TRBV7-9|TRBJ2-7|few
CASSLARGTGPYEQYF
TGTGCCAGCAGCTTAGCGCGGGGGACAGGACCCTACGAGCAGTACTTC
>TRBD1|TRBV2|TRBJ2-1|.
CASGQGYNEQFF
TGTGCCAGCGGACAGGGATACAATGAGCAGTTCTTC
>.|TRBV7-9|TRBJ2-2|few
CASSPGHTGELFF
TGTGCCAGCAGCCCGGGTCACACCGGGGAGCTGTTTTTT
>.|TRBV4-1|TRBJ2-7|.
CASSLHSGDPYEQYF
TGCGCCAGCAGCCTACATTCCGGGGACCCCTACGAGCAGTACTTC
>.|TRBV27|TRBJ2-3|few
CASSPTGVAALTDTQYF
TGTGCCAGCAGCCCCACTGGGGTAGCAGCCCTCACAGATACGCAGTATTTT
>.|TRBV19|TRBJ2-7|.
CASSDPGLSYEQYF
TGTGCCAGTAGTGATCCGGGCCTCTCCTACGAGCAGTACTTC
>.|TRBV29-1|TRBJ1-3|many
CSVVTERPGNTIYF
TGCAGCGTTGTGACGGAGCGGCCTGGAAACACCATATATTTT
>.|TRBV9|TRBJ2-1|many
CASSVDPGPSDEQFF
TGTGCCAGCAGCGTAGACCCTGGCCCTTCAGATGAGCAGTTCTTC
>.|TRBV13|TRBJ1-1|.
CASSSLGYEAFF
TGTGCCAGCAGCTCCCTGGGGTATGAAGCTTTCTTT
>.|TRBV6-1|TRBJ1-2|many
CASSEVGGNYGYTF
TGTGCCAGCAGTGAAGTCGGAGGGAACTATGGCTACACCTTC
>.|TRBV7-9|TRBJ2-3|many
CASSLVPDRQSTDTQYF
TGTGCCAGCAGCTTAGTTCCAGACAGACAATCCACAGATACGCAGTATTTT
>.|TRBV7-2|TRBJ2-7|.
CASSFLARYNEQYF
TGTGCCAGCAGCTTTCTGGCCCGCTACAACGAGCAGTACTTC
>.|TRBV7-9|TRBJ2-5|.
CASSPGTDQETQYF
TGTGCCAGCAGCCCAGGGACGGACCAAGAGACCCAGTACTTC
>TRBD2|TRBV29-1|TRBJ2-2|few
CSVMGSGGDTGELFF
TGCAGCGTGATGGGGAGCGGGGGGGACACCGGGGAGCTGTTTTTT